Listed below are T cell receptor beta chains from one sample, sequenced in a study of PD-L1 blockade in urothelial cancer. The protocol was immunoSEQ multiplex PCR, while the TCRdb copy is restricted to in-frame clones and leaves out a portion. The sample consists of under 90,000 clones, approximately 91% of them appearing once. The sample here was PBMCs, taken around atezolizumab (anti-PD-L1) treatment. The source of these receptors is a man in his sixties with urothelial cancer. Both conserved end residues are part of each CDR3.

TRBV6-6 | CASSSDRINQPQHF
TRBV4-2 | CASSPRGPAGELFF
TRBV4-3 | CASSPERLGGVEQFF
TRBV5-1 | CASSFGQGSETQYF
TRBV15 | CATSRDYLAGGPSSHEQYF
TRBV15 | CAAGTVNTGELFF
TRBV6-5 | CASSYSYRGGQPQHF
TRBV27 | CASSGQGSGNTIYF
TRBV29-1 | CSVQGQWVTQYF
TRBV4-3 | CASSQERGGLLDTQYF
TRBV6-6 | CASGGMTDTQYF
TRBV6-5 | CASRRTGYGYTF
TRBV6-5 | CASSPLTRGGYTF
TRBV15 | CATSRGGTANTGELFF
TRBV28 | CASSLGGDGYYGYTF
TRBV9 | CASSRDSFSYEQYF
TRBV6-5 | CASRGGGGSPLHF
TRBV7-8 | CASSLASGSHEQYF
TRBV6-5 | CASKAGTGAYEQYF
TRBV6-1 | CASRGGENEQFF
TRBV15 | CATSRGQHSNQPQHF
TRBV9 | CASSADRGLYETQYF
TRBV7-3 | CASSQLAGGQGEQFF
TRBV7-9 | CASSLVGQAGETQYF
TRBV27 | CACPDEQYF
TRBV7-2 | CASSLALTSYGYTF
TRBV28 | CASSSPGLAGFYEQYF
TRBV5-4 | CASRERDSSKKQYF
TRBV29-1 | CSVETGTPPDTQYF
TRBV9 | CASSVEGLAGGEQFF
TRBV7-8 | CASSAGRLSGELFF
TRBV18 | CASSQMGQSQETQYF
TRBV18 | CASSPSDYYGYTF
TRBV4-2 | CASSQEGTSFTGELFF
TRBV30 | CAWTAGGALYEQYF
TRBV29-1 | CSVEGAGANVLTF
TRBV19 | CASSLQGGGEKLFF
TRBV7-9 | CASSPPTGVDEQYF
TRBV10-3 | CAISKKRGTNTGELFF
TRBV19 | CASSMVWGTENTGELFF
TRBV2 | CASSADSMGEQFF
TRBV4-1 | CASSRGGGSPSFYGYTF
TRBV6-6 | CASSYTGKLNEKLFF
TRBV30 | CAWSLRNTGELFF
TRBV6-6 | CASRIAGTTSYEQYF
TRBV9 | CASSVLAETYNEQFF
TRBV18 | CASSPLLAGWETQYF
TRBV5-4 | CASSFKSLAGAGGYTF
TRBV15 | CATSRSANYGYTF
TRBV6-9 | CARTGEETQYF
TRBV4-3 | CASSQVRLAGGLIDEQYF
TRBV25-1 | CASSENRGQGEQYF
TRBV7-9 | CASSRTGGPLGTEAFF
TRBV18 | CASSPTGARAQHF
TRBV11-2 | CASSLTAGGPGYEQYF
TRBV7-8 | CASSLNRDISYEQYF
TRBV6-6 | CASSTSGGASHF
TRBV7-6 | CASSQNGGAKNIQYF
TRBV11-3 | CASSPSKNTEAFF
TRBV2 | CASSGIPGQIPYEQYF